This T cell receptor beta chain came from a study of breast tumors, draining lymph nodes, adjacent tissues. TCRdb processed the multiplex PCR reads anew with MiXCR; each CDR3 protein has one entry. The table includes fewer than 90,000 distinct CDR3 sequences, over 25% detected once. The lymph nodes were axillary draining lymph nodes from breast cancer patients. CDR1 and CDR2 from the germline V gene are MNHEY and SVGEGT. This CDR3 comprises 16 residues. Losses at the gene ends were 6 bases for V and 2 bases for J; bases not matched to a gene: 6. This TCR came from a female donor with breast cancer. Some clones in this sample may be carry-over from other donors' samples. The rearrangement joins TRBV6-2 or TRBV6-3 to TRBJ2-1, with 11 positions matching TRBD2. The sequenced sample consisted of axillary lymph node tissue. CDR3 sequence: CASRPFSGRAYNEQFF. The CDR3 DNA follows: TGTGCCAGCAGACCCTTTAGCGGGAGGGCCTACAATGAGCAGTTCTTC.